These T cell receptor beta chains were read from a single sample in a study of T cell repertoires in aging, cancer and after chemotherapy. TCRdb reprocessed the multiplex PCR reads with MiXCR, giving one entry per CDR3 protein. The sample lists 3,500 to 4,500 distinct CDR3 sequences; 64% were seen once. Sequencing input: blood. Every receptor here comes from a human donor with a solid tumor. Each CDR3 is given with its conserved first and last residue. D genes are given only for firm matches. The listing skips clone size in some rows; elsewhere it reads once, few, many or a size class.

D gene: TRBD1; V gene: TRBV7-2; J gene: TRBJ1-2; clone size: NA; CDR3 protein: CASSTRTGGSHGYTF; CDR3 DNA: TGTGCCAGCAGCACGCGGACAGGCGGATCCCACGGCTACACCTTC
D gene: TRBD1; V gene: TRBV6-6; J gene: TRBJ2-7; clone size: few; CDR3 protein: CASSENRDRGYEQYF; CDR3 DNA: TGTGCCAGCAGTGAAAACCGGGACAGGGGCTACGAGCAGTACTTC
D gene: TRBD1; V gene: TRBV11-2; J gene: TRBJ2-1; clone size: NA; CDR3 protein: CASSLGQRYNEQFF; CDR3 DNA: TGTGCCAGCAGCTTGGGACAGAGATACAATGAGCAGTTCTTC
D gene: NA; V gene: TRBV5-4; J gene: TRBJ1-5; clone size: NA; CDR3 protein: CASSLAGVDQPQHF; CDR3 DNA: TGTGCCAGCAGCTTGGCGGGGGTGGATCAGCCCCAGCATTTT
D gene: TRBD1; V gene: TRBV5-1; J gene: TRBJ2-1; clone size: NA; CDR3 protein: CASSVTGEIYNEQFF; CDR3 DNA: TGCGCCAGCAGCGTAACAGGGGAAATATACAATGAGCAGTTCTTC
D gene: NA; V gene: TRBV20-1; J gene: TRBJ2-3; clone size: NA; CDR3 protein: CSARRDTQYF; CDR3 DNA: TGCAGTGCTAGAAGAGATACGCAGTATTTT
D gene: TRBD1; V gene: TRBV12-3/TRBV12-4; J gene: TRBJ1-2; clone size: NA; CDR3 protein: CASSFGQGGYGYTF; CDR3 DNA: TGTGCCAGCAGTTTTGGACAGGGTGGCTATGGCTACACCTTC
D gene: TRBD1; V gene: TRBV20-1; J gene: TRBJ2-7; clone size: once; CDR3 protein: CSARDQRQGTYEQYF; CDR3 DNA: TGCAGTGCTAGAGATCAACGACAGGGTACCTACGAGCAGTACTTC
D gene: NA; V gene: TRBV29-1; J gene: TRBJ1-1; clone size: NA; CDR3 protein: CSAVNAQNTEAFF; CDR3 DNA: TGCAGCGCCGTGAATGCTCAAAACACTGAAGCTTTCTTT
D gene: NA; V gene: TRBV7-2; J gene: TRBJ1-1; clone size: NA; CDR3 protein: CASSSSLRTEAFF; CDR3 DNA: TGTGCCAGCAGTTCAAGCCTGAGGACTGAAGCTTTCTTT
D gene: TRBD1; V gene: TRBV10-3; J gene: TRBJ1-6; clone size: NA; CDR3 protein: CAISEGQGNSPLHF; CDR3 DNA: TGTGCCATCAGCGAGGGACAGGGAAATTCACCCCTCCACTTT
D gene: NA; V gene: TRBV15; J gene: TRBJ1-1; clone size: NA; CDR3 protein: CATSPSGPTGDTEAFF; CDR3 DNA: TGTGCCACCAGCCCCTCGGGACCGACCGGCGACACTGAAGCTTTCTTT